A single sample gave rise to the 5 T cell receptor beta chains below, sequenced in a study of blood T cells in healthy people across ages. Primed by a sample-barcoded 5' primer and a J-beta primer mix, a second PCR proceeded for about 6 to 11 cycles. A single record per CDR3 protein comes from TCRdb applying MiXCR to the 5' RACE reads. Found here are hundreds of thousands of distinct CDR3 sequences, roughly 50% of them singletons; the top ten hold under 50%. The sample was blood. The receptors shown here come from a man older than 75 in good health.

J is TRBJ2-1 and V is TRBV29-1; D is ambiguous. Germline lookup yields CDR1 SQVTM and CDR2 ANQGSEA. There are 13 residues in the CDR3. Deletions cut 6 bases from V and 5 bases from J, with 14 bases between. The CDR3 protein is CSVSWAIDNEQFF. CDR3 in DNA: TGCAGCGTCTCGTGGGCTATAGACAATGAGCAGTTCTTC.

The chain uses TRBV5-1 and TRBJ2-5; 8 bases map to TRBD2. This CDR3 region has 16 residues. V shed 0 bases, J shed 11 bases, and the junction held 15 bases outside the gene matches. Germline assignment: CDR1 SGHRS and CDR2 YFSETQ. The CDR3 bases are TGCGCCAGCAGCTTGGGGACTAGCCTGGTTGTCGATGAGCAGTACTTC. This codes for CASSLGTSLVVDEQYF.

This chain joins TRBV18 and TRBJ1-5; 8 bases are shared with TRBD1. Germline loops: CDR1 KGHSH, CDR2 LQKENI. With 2 bases clipped from V and 0 bases from J, the junction kept 9 bases outside the gene matches. This CDR3 contains 18 residues. CDR3 region: CASSPVGQGSPSNQPQHF. Here the CDR3 DNA reads TGTGCCAGCTCACCAGTCGGACAGGGTTCCCCTAGCAATCAGCCCCAGCATTTT.

This sequence joins TRBV7-9 and TRBJ2-7, with D possibly matching TRBD1 (6 bases). Near its end, the DNA agrees better with TRBJ2-5, so the J call may be wrong. There are 15 residues in the CDR3. Germline V gene sequence: CDR1 SEHNR, CDR2 FQNEAQ (reference sequence). The CDR3 DNA follows: TGTGCCAGCAGCAAAAACACAGGGTCGCAAGAGACCCAGTACTTC. This translates into CASSKNTGSQETQYF.

The V call is TRBV7-9, the J call TRBJ1-2; D perhaps matches TRBD1 (5 bases). The CDR3 totals 13 residues. V lost 5 bases and J lost 8, with 15 bases in between. Germline V gene sequence: CDR1 SEHNR, CDR2 FQNEAQ (reference sequence). The CDR3: CASSLGDRGGYTF. The CDR3 DNA sequence: TGTGCCAGCAGCCTAGGGGACCGAGGCGGCTACACCTTC.